The rows below give T cell receptor beta chains drawn from one sample of a study of shared clonotypes between healthy human individuals. Sequenced by immunoSEQ multiplex PCR; TCRdb stores in-frame clones only, minus some. The repertoire holds some 1,100,000 clones, with more than 75% as singletons. Sequencing used memory CD4+ T cells from PBMCs. These receptors were obtained from a man aged 18 to 29 in good health. Some clones in this sample may be carry-over from other donors' samples. CDR3s include the opening cysteine and the closing phenylalanine or tryptophan. D genes are given only for firm matches. Clone size is shown for a subset of rows, as once, few, many or a class of expanded clone.

V: TRBV5-1; length: 18; D: TRBD2; J: TRBJ2-1; size: once; CDR3: CASSPAIPGLAAYNEQFF; DNA: TGCGCCAGCAGCCCAGCCATACCGGGACTAGCTGCCTACAATGAGCAGTTCTTC
V: TRBV4-2; length: 15; D: TRBD2; J: TRBJ2-7; size: NA; CDR3: CASSKGTSGFYEQYF; DNA: TGTGCCAGCAGCAAAGGGACTAGCGGATTTTACGAGCAGTACTTC
V: TRBV7-9; length: 15; D: NA; J: TRBJ1-1; size: NA; CDR3: CASSLGSGGMTEAFF; DNA: TGTGCCAGCAGCTTAGGGTCGGGGGGGATGACTGAAGCTTTCTTT
V: TRBV2; length: 14; D: TRBD2; J: TRBJ2-5; size: NA; CDR3: CASSDGRARETQYF; DNA: TGTGCCAGCAGCGACGGGAGGGCCAGAGAGACCCAGTACTTC
V: TRBV5-1; length: 16; D: TRBD1; J: TRBJ2-2; size: NA; CDR3: CASSRDRGTNTGELFF; DNA: TGCGCCAGCAGTCGGGACAGGGGGACAAACACCGGGGAGCTGTTTTTT
V: TRBV5-4; length: 15; D: TRBD2; J: TRBJ2-7; size: NA; CDR3: CASSRGTSGTYEQYF; DNA: TGTGCCAGCAGCCGGGGAACTAGCGGGACCTACGAGCAGTACTTC
V: TRBV4-2; length: 15; D: TRBD2; J: TRBJ2-7; size: NA; CDR3: CASSQRGGEGYEQYF; DNA: TGTGCCAGCAGCCAAAGGGGAGGGGAGGGCTACGAGCAGTACTTC
V: TRBV5-4; length: 15; D: TRBD1; J: TRBJ1-2; size: NA; CDR3: CASSRTGPDLYGYTF; DNA: TGTGCCAGCAGCCGGACAGGGCCAGACCTCTATGGCTACACCTTC
V: TRBV19; length: 13; D: TRBD1; J: TRBJ1-2; size: NA; CDR3: CASRRTGVYGYTF; DNA: TGTGCCAGTAGACGTACAGGGGTCTATGGCTACACCTTC
V: TRBV6-6; length: 14; D: TRBD1; J: TRBJ1-2; size: once; CDR3: CASSYEGQGYGYTF; DNA: TGTGCCAGCAGTTACGAGGGACAGGGGTATGGCTACACCTTC
V: TRBV18; length: 14; D: NA; J: TRBJ2-7; size: NA; CDR3: CASSPRLSSYEQYF; DNA: TGTGCCAGCTCACCCAGGTTAAGCTCCTACGAGCAGTACTTC
V: TRBV5-1; length: 15; D: TRBD2; J: TRBJ2-1; size: NA; CDR3: CASSYIAGGGNEQFF; DNA: TGCGCCAGCAGCTACATAGCGGGAGGCGGTAATGAGCAGTTCTTC
V: TRBV30; length: 13; D: NA; J: TRBJ1-4; size: once; CDR3: CAWTGRTNEKLFF; DNA: TGTGCCTGGACTGGGAGAACTAATGAAAAACTGTTTTTT
V: TRBV7-2; length: 16; D: NA; J: TRBJ2-1; size: NA; CDR3: CASSKGVGRAYNEQFF; DNA: TGTGCCAGCAGCAAGGGGGTTGGCAGAGCTTACAATGAGCAGTTCTTC